This is a list of T cell receptor beta chains from one sample in a study of blood T cell repertoires in COVID-19. The table came from immunoSEQ multiplex PCR; TCRdb's copy has only in-frame clones and leaves some out. The repertoire holds 250,000 to 350,000 clones, with 70% to 90% as singletons. The sample consisted of peripheral blood. All receptors derive from a young man with active or convalescent COVID-19. The conserved cysteine and the conserved F or W are not part of the CDR3 here.

cdr3_aa	v_call	j_call
ASSLRGALGTDTQY	TRBV4-1	TRBJ2-3
ASSYGQEAYNSPLH	TRBV6-2/TRBV6-3	TRBJ1-6
ASSESTGPYGYT	TRBV2	TRBJ1-2
ASIYRGGEKLF	TRBV6-5	TRBJ1-4
SVEQGLWGYT	TRBV29-1	TRBJ1-2
ASSDLGLAVTDTQY	TRBV6-1	TRBJ2-3
ASSWGNGGTGELF	TRBV10-2	TRBJ2-2
ACYRDYNSPLH	TRBV2	TRBJ1-6
ASSPLPLGQGANYEQY	TRBV18	TRBJ2-7
ASSSFSGSTYNEQF	TRBV5-1	TRBJ2-1
ASTRTGAPDTQY	TRBV27	TRBJ2-3
ASSLRQGGEKLF	TRBV7-9	TRBJ1-4
ASSPGRTYGYT	TRBV27	TRBJ1-2
ASSFGTGSSGEQF	TRBV5-6	TRBJ2-1
ASSTLTGGYGYT	TRBV5-1	TRBJ1-2
SGRTEMGHGYT	TRBV29-1	TRBJ1-2
AGRGGTGELF	TRBV10-3	TRBJ2-2
ASSSEQGITEAF	TRBV5-1	TRBJ1-1
ASSERDRGSYGYT	TRBV6-1	TRBJ1-2
ASSPRPGGERTNEKLF	TRBV2	TRBJ1-4
ASSPIPGGYEQY	TRBV18	TRBJ2-7
ASSSGGGNTIY	TRBV12-3/TRBV12-4	TRBJ1-3
ASGIAGGRRETQY	TRBV3-1/TRBV3-2	TRBJ2-5
ASTEGAGWNSPLH	TRBV2	TRBJ1-6
ASSPQTGYTEAF	TRBV27	TRBJ1-1
ASSQDSPSGGADTQY	TRBV4-3	TRBJ2-3
ASSDSDRNEQY	TRBV10-1	TRBJ2-7
ASSYAGTNEQF	TRBV6-2/TRBV6-3	TRBJ2-1
ASSFAEQGNYGYT	TRBV7-2	TRBJ1-2
ATATTTWDNEQF	TRBV5-1	TRBJ2-1
SASIPGVSREQF	TRBV20-1	TRBJ2-1
ASSPGTANTEAF	TRBV5-1	TRBJ1-1
ASSFGQGRGTF	TRBV13	TRBJ1-1
ASRPGLGVPNEQF	TRBV6-5	TRBJ2-1
ASSSGTVTDTQY	TRBV18	TRBJ2-3
ASSQDTMADSGNTIY	TRBV3-1/TRBV3-2	TRBJ1-3
ASSQWGRNTEAF	TRBV21-1	TRBJ1-1
ASSQSISGGESSTNYGYT	TRBV23-1	TRBJ1-2
ASRAGTYSNQPQH	TRBV27	TRBJ1-5
ASSRTSGVRDTQY	TRBV2	TRBJ2-3
ASSLDGVVTEAF	TRBV9	TRBJ1-1
ASAPGGGGHEQF	TRBV5-4	TRBJ2-1
ASSQGPGTKNTEAF	TRBV3-1/TRBV3-2	TRBJ1-1
ASSTGFNEKLF	TRBV6-5	TRBJ1-4
ASSSSGGAGGYT	TRBV7-9	TRBJ1-2
ASSFSGGVNTEAF	TRBV27	TRBJ1-1
ARLGRGRGEKLF	TRBV10-1	TRBJ1-4
ASSVKGQGVGTDTQY	TRBV19	TRBJ2-3
ASSGPGQNTGELF	TRBV11-2	TRBJ2-2